Here is one T cell receptor (beta chain) with its context. What it binds is not known. Both 60 Vbeta primers and 13 Jbeta primers went into the PCR. Produced via immunoSEQ multiplex PCR; TCRdb's table is partial and in-frame only. The sample gives roughly 220,000 clones, around 64% of which show up once; 2.6% is in the top ten. This CDR3 region has 16 residues. Per germline, CDR1 LGHNA and CDR2 YNFKEQ. V lost 0 bases and J lost 3, with 12 bases in between. This specimen comes from a study of cytomegalovirus exposure and HLA in healthy donors. Study context: A data release that came early held roughly 85 million unique TCRs from HLA-typed donors. Regarding the study as a whole: As was reported, the HLA-A and HLA-B alleles of most subjects were accurately predicted from TCR beta sequences. The productive fraction for most TCR beta V segments was about 87% or about 30% in an earlier analysis. It was reported that the classifier diagnosed cytomegalovirus status with high specificity and sensitivity in both the original and validation cohorts.

The sequenced sample was PBMCs. The sequence derives from a middle-aged man in good health and CMV-seropositive. The rearrangement links TRBV4-2 to TRBJ1-3, with TRBD1 as a possible D gene (6 bases). The CDR3 is CASSQEPWGHGNTIYF. The CDR3 nucleotides are TGTGCCAGCAGCCAAGAACCCTGGGGGCATGGAAACACCATATATTTT.